Following are 30 T cell receptor beta chains from one sample sequenced in a study of blood T cell repertoires in COVID-19. Sequencing was performed with immunoSEQ multiplex PCR; in TCRdb, only in-frame clones are kept and a portion is missing. The sample yields approximately 30,000 clones, approximately 88% seen once. The sequenced sample consisted of peripheral blood. These receptors were obtained from a human donor in a cohort sampled during active COVID-19.

The V and J genes are TRBV7-3 and TRBJ2-3, with TRBD1 matching 7 bases. This CDR3 region has 16 residues. The V gene's germline CDR1 is SGHTA and CDR2 FQGTGA. V trimming: 5 bases; J trimming: 3 bases; junction bases outside the gene matches: 11. CDR3 DNA sequence: TGTGCCAGCAGCCCACAAGGGGGCCTAGGAACAGATACGCAGTATTTT. It specifies CASSPQGGLGTDTQYF.

The V and J genes are TRBV27 and TRBJ2-7, with a weak D call TRBD2 (6 bases). Germline V gives CDR1 MNHEY, CDR2 SMNVEV (reference sequence). The CDR3 extends over 14 amino acids. With 8 bases removed from V and 9 bases from J, the gap between germline ends came to 23 bases. The CDR3 reads CASGTVPPIQLQYF. The CDR3 coding sequence is TGTGCCAGCGGGACTGTCCCACCGATACAGCTGCAGTACTTC.

The sample holds a few counts of this clone. The J gene is TRBJ1-3, the V gene TRBV9; weak D call: TRBD1 (5 bases). V was cut by 0 bases and J by 2 bases, with 12 bases left in between. CDR3 length: 16 amino acids. The germline CDR1 and CDR2 sequences are SGDLS and YYNGEE. The CDR3 nucleotides are TGTGCCAGCAGCGTAGGGGGCCACCAACCTGGAAACACCATATATTTT. Amino acids: CASSVGGHQPGNTIYF.

This chain uses TRBV28 with TRBJ1-6; D unresolved. The ends were cut back, 2 bases at V and 8 bases at J, with 4 bases in the middle. The CDR3 extends over 12 amino acids. Germline CDR1 reads MDHEN; CDR2 reads SYDVKM. The CDR3 here is CASSLRDSPLHF. CDR3 DNA: TGTGCCAGCAGTTTACGGGATTCACCCCTCCACTTT.

The CDR3 region is CASGPEARGQVNTEAFF. DNA of the CDR3: TGTGCTAGTGGTCCAGAAGCCCGAGGACAGGTGAACACTGAAGCTTTCTTT. This chain links TRBV12-5 with TRBJ1-1; the match to TRBD1 covers 7 bases. Germline V gives CDR1 LGHNT, CDR2 FRNRAP. This CDR3 contains 17 residues. The J segment lost 0 bases and the V segment lost 5 bases, leaving 12 bases of the junction unmatched. The entire variable domain, with the rest obtained from reference TRBV12-5 and TRBJ1-1, is as follows: DARVTQTPRHKVTEMGQEVTMRCQPILGHNTVFWYRQTMMQGLELLAYFRNRAPLDDSGMPKDRFSAEMPDATLATLKIQPSEPRDSAVYFCASGPEARGQVNTEAFFGQGTRLTVV.

This chain connects TRBV4-1 to TRBJ2-7; TRBD1 might be the D (5 bases). The V gene lost 1 base and the J gene lost 2 bases, with 21 bases spanning the gap. The germline V gene encodes CDR1 MGHRA and CDR2 YSYEKL. This CDR3 contains 18 residues. As DNA, the CDR3 is TGCGCCAGCAGCCAAGTTATTATGTTAGGGGATGGGGCCTACGAGCAGTACTTC. Encoded protein: CASSQVIMLGDGAYEQYF.

V is TRBV7-9 and J is TRBJ1-2, with unresolved D. This CDR3 has 14 residues. The V and J ends lost 5 bases and 1 base respectively, with 11 bases between them. The germline gives CDR1 SEHNR, CDR2 FQNEAQ (reference sequence). The CDR3 DNA follows: TGTGCCAGCAGCGCTGACACTAGTAACTATGGCTACACCTTC. Amino acid sequence: CASSADTSNYGYTF.

The chain joins TRBV5-5 to TRBJ2-2, with D perhaps matching TRBD1 (5 bases). Trimming pared 4 bases from V and 7 bases from J, leaving 20 bases between. The germline V gene has CDR1 SGHKS and CDR2 YYEKEE (reference sequence). The CDR3 contains 16 residues. CDR3 region: CASSGARAKGNGELFF. As DNA, the CDR3 is TGTGCCAGCAGCGGGGCCCGGGCGAAGGGTAACGGGGAGCTGTTTTTT.

V and J are TRBV18 and TRBJ1-3; no clear D. This CDR3 comprises 14 residues. The germline V and J ends were trimmed by 3 bases and 0 bases, with 6 bases remaining between them. CDR1 KGHSH and CDR2 LQKENI come from the germline V gene. CDR3 DNA: TGTGCCAGCTCACCTTACAGCTCTGGAAACACCATATATTTT. Translation: CASSPYSSGNTIYF.

Turning to this clone: The conserved final phenylalanine or tryptophan is absent from the CDR3, which likely points to a read error. The limits of the CDR3 on the DNA are not certain, so only TCRdb's listed CDR3 is given. This chain connects TRBV2 to TRBJ2-7; TRBD1 reflects the table's D call only, with no check against the DNA. The CDR3 is 13 residues long, ends included. Germline lookup yields CDR1 SNHLY and CDR2 FYNNEI. The CDR3 region is CASSEGRGTGLQI.

The chain couples TRBV18 to TRBJ2-7; TRBD1 might be the D (5 bases). Per germline, CDR1 KGHSH and CDR2 LQKENI. The CDR3 is 14 amino acids. Deletions cut 1 base from V and 4 bases from J, with 11 bases between. DNA of the CDR3: TGTGCCAGCTCACCACGATCCCAGGGATACGAGCAGTACTTC. Translation: CASSPRSQGYEQYF. Full variable domain (outside the CDR3, taken from reference TRBV18 and TRBJ2-7): NAGVMQNPRHLVRRRGQEARLRCSPMKGHSHVYWYRQLPEEGLKFMVYLQKENIIDESGMPKERFSAEFPKEGPSILRIQQVVRGDSAAYFCASSPRSQGYEQYFGPGTRLTVT.

The genes are TRBV5-1 and TRBJ2-3, with D possibly TRBD2 on 6 matching bases. The ends were cut back, 0 bases at V and 0 bases at J, with 14 bases in the middle. Germline CDR1 and CDR2: SGHRS and YFSETQ. The CDR3 is made up of 17 amino acids. CDR3: CASSLAVSAGSTDTQYF. The DNA for the CDR3 is TGCGCCAGCAGCTTGGCTGTTTCAGCGGGCAGCACAGATACGCAGTATTTT.

This chain links TRBV9 with TRBJ2-3; D not resolved. Germline V gives CDR1 SGDLS, CDR2 YYNGEE. Trimming removed 1 base from V and 1 base from J, with 10 bases in between. CDR3 length: 15 amino acids. The CDR3 reads CASSVSSAGTDTQYF. In DNA form, the CDR3 reads TGTGCCAGCAGCGTATCCAGCGCGGGCACAGATACGCAGTATTTT.

This chain uses TRBV2 with TRBJ2-5; 7 bases are a match to TRBD2. V lost 6 bases, J lost 5 bases, and 18 bases stayed unmatched. Germline CDR1 is SNHLY and CDR2 is FYNNEI. This CDR3 has 17 residues. This CDR3 is CASRNSPSGSRLETQYF. CDR3 coding DNA: TGTGCCAGCAGGAACTCTCCTAGCGGAAGTAGGTTGGAGACCCAGTACTTC. Looking up the rest from reference TRBV2 and TRBJ2-5 gives the full variable domain: EPEVTQTPSHQVTQMGQEVILRCVPISNHLYFYWYRQILGQKVEFLVSFYNNEISEKSEIFDDQFSVERPDGSNFTLKIRSTKLEDSAMYFCASRNSPSGSRLETQYFGPGTRLLVL.

The V and J genes are TRBV10-3 and TRBJ1-2, with D maybe TRBD1 (5 bases). V lost 5 bases and J lost 3, with 13 bases in between. There are 14 residues in the CDR3. CDR1 and CDR2 from the germline V gene are ENHRY and SYGVKD. The CDR3 protein is CAISSGEAYYGYTF. The CDR3 DNA sequence: TGTGCCATCAGTTCGGGGGAGGCTTACTATGGCTACACCTTC.

The sample holds one count of this clone. The chain employs TRBV9 and TRBJ2-2; tentatively, D is TRBD1 (5 bases). CDR1 is SGDLS and CDR2 is YYNGEE in the germline V gene. The CDR3 runs to 13 residues. Trimming stripped 4 bases from V and 5 bases from J, with 9 bases between. The CDR3 spells CASSPGQTGELFF. CDR3 in DNA: TGTGCCAGCAGCCCCGGACAAACCGGGGAGCTGTTTTTT.

This clone occurred once. V and J are TRBV5-1 and TRBJ1-2; 10 bases agree with TRBD1. The V gene's germline CDR1 is SGHRS and CDR2 YFSETQ. The CDR3 length is 14 residues. Trimming took 4 bases from V and 3 from J; bases not matched to a gene: 3. CDR3 amino acids: CASSRTGGDYGYTF. The CDR3 DNA reads as TGCGCCAGCAGCCGGACAGGGGGGGACTATGGCTACACCTTC.

The J gene is TRBJ1-3, the V gene TRBV18; TRBD1 might be the D (6 bases). The germline V gene has CDR1 KGHSH and CDR2 LQKENI. V was cut by 2 bases and J by 0 bases, with 11 bases left in between. The CDR3 totals 16 residues. This chain's CDR3 is CASSPSRGGSGNTIYF. Here the CDR3 DNA reads TGTGCCAGCTCACCATCCCGAGGGGGCTCTGGAAACACCATATATTTT.

The V call is TRBV6-2 or TRBV6-3, the J call TRBJ1-2; TRBD1 matches at 9 bases. CDR1 is MNHEY and CDR2 is SVGEGT in the germline V gene. This CDR3 comprises 15 residues. J was trimmed by 10 bases and V by 0 bases; bases with no gene match: 9. This CDR3 reads CASSYSSGQGIFYTF. The DNA for the CDR3 is TGTGCCAGCAGTTACTCGTCGGGACAGGGAATTTTCTACACCTTC.

The chain couples TRBV19 to TRBJ1-6; D unclear. The CDR3 runs 14 residues. The germline CDR1 and CDR2 sequences are LNHDA and SQIVND (reference sequence). Trimming took off 5 bases at V and 5 bases at J, with 10 bases between the two ends. The DNA for the CDR3 is TGTGCCAGTAGTGTCAGAACCAATAATTCACCCCTCCACTTT. Protein product: CASSVRTNNSPLHF. Combining the CDR3 with reference TRBV19 and TRBJ1-6 gives the whole variable domain DGGITQSPKYLFRKEGQNVTLSCEQNLNHDAMYWYRQDPGQGLRLIYYSQIVNDFQKGDIAEGYSVSREKKESFPLTVTSAQKNPTAFYLCASSVRTNNSPLHFGNGTRLTVT.

This chain joins TRBV9 and TRBJ2-3, with D possibly matching TRBD1 (5 bases). Germline V gene sequence: CDR1 SGDLS, CDR2 YYNGEE. Trimming cost V 0 bases and J 6 bases, with 8 bases left between them. CDR3 size: 13 residues. CDR3 amino acids: CASSVATGDTQYF. The CDR3, as DNA: TGTGCCAGCAGCGTAGCTACAGGCGATACGCAGTATTTT.

The gene calls are TRBV7-6 and TRBJ1-4, with 9 bases lining up with TRBD1. The trim removed 3 bases at V and 2 bases at J, leaving 1 base unmatched. Germline CDR1 SGHVS, CDR2 FNYEAQ. The CDR3 spans 15 residues. The CDR3 bases are TGTGCCAGCAGCTTTGGGACAGGGACTAATGAAAAACTGTTTTTT. This gives the protein CASSFGTGTNEKLFF.

J is TRBJ2-1 and V is TRBV4-1; 8 bases match TRBD2. V shed 4 bases, J shed 4 bases, and the junction held 6 bases outside the gene matches. The CDR3 consists of 15 residues. Germline V gene lookup returns CDR1 MGHRA and CDR2 YSYEKL. The CDR3 DNA reads as TGCGCCAGCAGCCCAGCGGGGGCCTTATACAATGAGCAGTTCTTC. Its protein product is CASSPAGALYNEQFF.

CDR3 in amino acids: CASSLRTENTGELFF. CDR3 DNA sequence: TGTGCCAGCAGCTTAAGGACAGAAAACACCGGGGAGCTGTTTTTT. The chain links TRBV7-2 to TRBJ2-2; D is possibly TRBD1 (6 bases). There are 15 residues in the CDR3. V was clipped by 2 bases and J by 2 bases, with 9 bases between them. The germline gives CDR1 SGHTA, CDR2 FQGNSA.

The rearrangement links TRBV3-1 (or the pseudogene TRBV3-2) to TRBJ2-2; 7 bases are shared with TRBD1. V shed 1 base, J shed 6 bases, and the junction held 11 bases outside the gene matches. Germline CDR1 and CDR2: LGHDT and YNNKEL (reference sequence). This CDR3 spans 17 amino acids. CDR3 in amino acids: CASSQAPIPGQPGELFF. In DNA form, the CDR3 reads TGTGCCAGCAGCCAAGCGCCAATCCCGGGACAGCCCGGGGAGCTGTTTTTT.

This chain joins TRBV7-3 and TRBJ2-3; 7 bases match TRBD1. Per the germline V gene, CDR1 is SGHTA and CDR2 is FQGTGA. The ends lost 2 bases at V and 1 base at J; junction bases unmatched: 0. CDR3 length: 14 residues. CDR3 protein: CASSLDRGTDTQYF. The CDR3 region has the DNA TGTGCCAGCAGCTTAGACAGGGGCACAGATACGCAGTATTTT.

The rearrangement links TRBV16 to TRBJ1-1, with D possibly matching TRBD1 (5 bases). V lost 4 bases and J 7 bases, leaving 19 bases between the germline ends. Germline CDR1 is KGHSY and CDR2 is FQNENV. The CDR3 extends over 15 amino acids. The CDR3, as DNA: TGTGCCAGCAGCCCTCCACGGGGGAGGGTTGGTGAAGCTTTCTTT. Protein product: CASSPPRGRVGEAFF.

V is TRBV13 and J is TRBJ2-1; TRBD1 matches at 8 bases. J gave up 6 bases and V 3 bases, and 7 bases lay outside the gene matches. The CDR3 runs to 15 residues. Germline V CDR1 and CDR2: PRHDT, FYEKMQ (reference sequence). The CDR3: CASSFTGTGVNEQFF. CDR3 in DNA: TGTGCCAGCAGCTTCACCGGGACAGGTGTCAATGAGCAGTTCTTC.

This chain's CDR3 is CASSAAGALGGYTF. CDR3 bases: TGTGCCAGCAGCGCGGCAGGGGCCCTTGGTGGCTACACCTTC. The chain joins TRBV14 to TRBJ1-2; possible D gene TRBD1, 6 bases. V was cut by 5 bases and J by 7 bases, with 17 bases left in between. This CDR3 contains 14 residues. Per the germline V gene, CDR1 is SGHDN and CDR2 is FVKESK.

This clone was picked up one time. CDR3 sequence (DNA): TGCAGCGTTGATCGGGGGGGGCCAGGGGCTTTCTTT. Translating it yields CSVDRGGPGAFF. This rearrangement joins TRBV29-1 to TRBJ1-1, with D possibly matching TRBD1 (6 bases). V shed 3 bases and J shed 11 bases, with 16 bases lying between them. CDR1 is SQVTM and CDR2 is ANQGSEA in the germline V gene. The CDR3 runs to 12 residues.